The rows below give T cell receptor beta chains drawn from one sample of a study of blood T cell repertoires in COVID-19. The method was immunoSEQ multiplex PCR; TCRdb's version includes in-frame clones alone and lacks a portion of them. The sample has about 240,000 clones; about 85% are singletons. Input material: peripheral blood. Every receptor here comes from a man aged 60 to 69 who had recovered from COVID-19. Both conserved end residues are part of each CDR3. The D gene is left open where the match is weak.

NA TRBJ2-3 TRBV2 CATSMRRTDTQYF TGTGCCACCTCTATGAGGCGGACAGATACGCAGTATTTT
NA TRBJ1-3 TRBV7-9 CASSSDRLGGNTIYF TGTGCCAGCAGCTCCGACAGGTTAGGTGGAAACACCATATATTTT
NA TRBJ1-3 TRBV12-3/TRBV12-4 CASSLIGNTIYF TGTGCCAGCAGTCTAATTGGAAACACCATATATTTT
NA TRBJ2-5 TRBV5-4 CASSLAPSAREETQYF TGTGCCAGCAGCTTGGCCCCGAGCGCCAGGGAAGAGACCCAGTACTTC
NA TRBJ1-2 TRBV1 CTSSHLPGQGAVGYTF TGCACCAGCAGCCACCTCCCTGGCCAGGGGGCTGTAGGCTACACCTTC
NA TRBJ2-7 TRBV19 CASSIVTGYSYEQYF TGTGCCAGTAGTATAGTTACAGGCTACTCCTACGAGCAGTACTTC
NA TRBJ2-6 TRBV5-6 CASSLVTGSGANVLTF TGTGCCAGCAGCTTGGTAACGGGTTCTGGGGCCAACGTCCTGACTTTC
TRBD1 TRBJ2-7 TRBV27 CASSGQGISYEQYF TGTGCCAGCAGCGGACAGGGGATAAGCTACGAGCAGTACTTC
NA TRBJ2-5 TRBV6-5 CASSFLWGGLETQYF TGTGCCAGCAGTTTCCTGTGGGGGGGGCTCGAGACCCAGTACTTC
NA TRBJ2-1 TRBV18 CASSPRGHNEQFF TGTGCCAGCTCACCCCGCGGGCACAATGAGCAGTTCTTC
NA TRBJ1-1 TRBV5-1 CASSPRGWLTEAFF TGCGCCAGCAGTCCGCGGGGGTGGTTGACTGAAGCTTTCTTT
NA TRBJ2-3 TRBV6-5 CASRPDGGPRTQYF TGTGCCAGCAGACCGGACGGAGGCCCGCGGACGCAGTATTTT
TRBD2 TRBJ2-5 TRBV5-1 CASSLATSGSGVRETQYF TGCGCCAGCAGCTTGGCTACTAGCGGGAGCGGCGTTCGGGAGACCCAGTACTTC
TRBD2 TRBJ2-3 TRBV7-9 CASSPGLAGAVDTQYF TGTGCCAGCAGCCCCGGACTAGCGGGGGCGGTGGATACGCAGTATTTT
TRBD2 TRBJ2-3 TRBV9 CASSGMFVAGGFTDTQYF TGTGCCAGCAGCGGTATGTTCGTAGCGGGAGGCTTCACAGATACGCAGTATTTT
NA TRBJ2-6 TRBV9 CASSLGILGANVLTF TGTGCCAGCAGTCTCGGGATCCTTGGGGCCAACGTCCTGACTTTC
TRBD1 TRBJ1-2 TRBV5-4 CASSPQGTWGYTF TGTGCCAGCAGCCCACAGGGGACGTGGGGCTACACCTTC
NA TRBJ2-7 TRBV4-2 CASSPIRGAEEQYF TGTGCCAGCAGCCCTATTCGGGGGGCGGAGGAGCAGTACTTC
NA TRBJ1-5 TRBV9 CASSVGAGLYSNQPQHF TGTGCCAGCAGCGTAGGGGCAGGCCTCTATAGCAATCAGCCCCAGCATTTT
TRBD2 TRBJ2-7 TRBV5-4 CASARGGMKYEQYF TGTGCCAGCGCCCGCGGGGGAATGAAGTACGAGCAGTACTTC
NA TRBJ1-4 TRBV19 CASSIRGLDNEKLFF TGTGCCAGTAGTATTCGCGGACTGGATAATGAAAAACTGTTTTTT
NA TRBJ2-5 TRBV30 CAWSHTGGRETQYF TGTGCCTGGAGTCATACGGGGGGCCGTGAGACCCAGTACTTC
TRBD1 TRBJ1-5 TRBV19 CASSPGSGGYNQPQHF TGTGCCAGTAGTCCTGGGTCAGGGGGCTATAATCAGCCCCAGCATTTT
NA TRBJ2-1 TRBV4-1 CASSQARGLYNEQFF TGCGCCAGCAGCCAAGCGCGGGGCCTCTACAATGAGCAGTTCTTC